The T cell receptor (beta chain) described here comes from a study of spatial heterogeneity in lung cancer. Study overall: Strongly correlated with TCR transcript counts in tumor regions was a T cell module score, which was a transcriptional module score calculated from matched bulk RNA-seq.

A unique molecular identifier was attached to every TCR cDNA molecule. MiXCR was run by TCRdb on the 5' RACE reads, yielding one entry per CDR3 protein. The table records 9,000 to 13,000 distinct CDR3 sequences, about 12% of them present only once. The time point here: sample taken at primary tumor resection. Whole RNA came from tumor, nontumor lung or frozen PBMC and was sequenced without being sorted. In this sample, this clonotype is medium-sized. What it binds is unknown. As an off-target read in a library built for alpha chains, this beta chain has a frequency of little significance. Findings and limits, study-wide: Ubiquitous and regional nonsynonymous mutations were each tracked by the matching count of ubiquitous or regional expanded TCRs. Tracking of tumor mutation counts was seen in expanded intratumoral alpha and beta TCR counts.

Germline V lookup: CDR1 WSHSY, CDR2 SAAADI. The CDR3 extends over 17 amino acids. The V segment lost 6 bases and the J segment 2 bases; nucleotides outside the gene matches: 14. The specimen was lung tumor tissue, collected at surgery. The receptor was isolated from a male donor with early-stage non-small cell lung cancer. The chain couples TRBV10-2 to TRBJ2-7, with 9 bases matching TRBD1. The CDR3, as DNA: TGCGCCAGCAGACCGGGACAGGGTGCATATCAGCCCTACGAGCAGTACTTC. As protein: CASRPGQGAYQPYEQYF.